What follows are 8 T cell receptor beta chains derived from one specimen sequenced in a study of metastatic and nonmetastatic thyroid tumors. TCRdb called clones again from the PCR reads with MiXCR. The data contain around 25,000 clones, about 24% of them seen just once; the ten biggest clones take up approximately 20%. Prior to thyroid surgery, none of the patients had received any treatment. Sequencing input: blood. These receptor sequences come from a male donor with papillary thyroid cancer or a benign thyroid nodule (not recorded which). Some clones in this sample may be carry-over from other donors' samples.

This clone occurred many times. The chain's CDR3 is CASSPTRQGNTEAFF. The CDR3 coding sequence is TGTGCCAGCTCACCAACGAGGCAGGGGAACACTGAAGCTTTCTTT. The chain carries TRBV18 and TRBJ1-1; a possible D gene is TRBD1 (5 bases). The CDR3 extends over 15 amino acids. V was shortened by 2 bases and J by 1 base, with 11 bases between the two germline ends. In germline, CDR1 is KGHSH, CDR2 LQKENI.

This clone has only a few counts. This chain links TRBV24-1 with TRBJ1-1; 7 bases map to TRBD1. J was trimmed by 4 bases and V by 3 bases; bases with no gene match: 7. Germline assignment: CDR1 KGHDR and CDR2 SFDVKD. The CDR3 sequence is 15 residues long. The CDR3 protein is CATSDTNSGGTEAFF. The DNA of the CDR3 is TGTGCCACCAGTGATACTAACTCAGGGGGCACTGAAGCTTTCTTT.

This clone was seen only a few times. Sequence at one end of the junction differs from germline and may be a read error. This chain uses TRBV6-1 with TRBJ1-1; maybe TRBD1 (5 bases). CDR1 and CDR2 (germline): MNHNS, SASEGT. The CDR3 has 16 amino acids. CDR3 sequence reads: CASSRGLQVRNAEAFF. The DNA for the CDR3 is TGTGCCAGCAGTCGAGGACTACAGGTGAGGAACGCTGAAGCTTTCTTT.

Judged by abundance, this clone is medium-sized. The gene calls are TRBV6-1 and TRBJ2-5; 7 bases agree with TRBD2. J lost 9 bases, V lost 6 bases, and 7 bases had no gene match. This CDR3 is 12 amino acids long. CDR1 and CDR2 (germline): MNHNS, SASEGT. The chain's CDR3 is CASRTGTTSQYF. In DNA, the CDR3 is TGTGCCAGCAGAACCGGGACTACTTCCCAGTACTTC.

This clone has just a few counts. The J gene is TRBJ2-7, the V gene TRBV6-1; TRBD2 matches at 7 bases. Trimming at V came to 4 bases and at J to 9 bases, leaving 9 bases not matched to a gene. The V gene's germline CDR1 is MNHNS and CDR2 SASEGT. The CDR3 contains 13 residues. DNA of the CDR3: TGTGCCAGCAGTGTAGGCAGCCCGGGGGGGCAGTACTTC. Residues: CASSVGSPGGQYF.

Comments on this clone: With a much larger clone just one base away, this may be a read error. Within the sample, other DNA sequences also encode this same CDR3. This chain uses TRBV5-4 with TRBJ2-1; D is unresolved. With 4 bases removed from V and 6 bases from J, the gap between germline ends came to 11 bases. The CDR3 sequence is 13 residues long. The germline CDR1 and CDR2 sequences are SGHNT and YYREEE (reference sequence). The CDR3 nucleotides read TGTGCCAGCAGCGTACCGACTGGCAATGAGCAGTTCTTC. This gives the protein CASSVPTGNEQFF.

This clone was picked up a small number of times. The chain recombines TRBV27 with TRBJ2-7, with D hard to call. Trimming shortened V by 3 bases and J by 2 bases, and 14 bases separated the two germline ends. Germline V gene sequence: CDR1 MNHEY, CDR2 SMNVEV (reference sequence). This CDR3 spans 15 amino acids. CDR3: CASSFKQYQTYEQYF. CDR3 DNA sequence: TGTGCCAGCAGTTTTAAACAGTACCAAACCTACGAGCAGTACTTC.

This clone was recorded many times. The chain employs TRBV5-1 and TRBJ2-1; D is tentatively TRBD1 or TRBD2 (5 bases each). Looked up from germline, CDR1 is SGHRS and CDR2 is YFSETQ. The CDR3 is made up of 15 amino acids. V lost 4 bases to trimming and J lost 8 bases, with 19 bases between them. The CDR3 nucleotides are TGCGCCAGCAGCGACCTCTCCGGGGCAAGCGATGAGCAGTTCTTC. Its protein product is CASSDLSGASDEQFF.